This TCR beta chain was sequenced during a study of shared clonotypes between healthy human individuals. Points from the study as a whole: Generally, estimated richness proved larger in naive subsets than it did in memory subsets. The study's rarefaction showed incomplete sorted-subset sequencing despite large depth.

This clone was found once. Antigen unknown. Methods used by the authors: Junction-only sequences produced by ImmunoSEQ had no quality scores, so filtering differed. Sequencing used immunoSEQ multiplex PCR; TCRdb keeps in-frame clones, though not all of them. Clone size and V and J calls were adopted from that table, with D and trimming inferred from the DNA. The sample consists of roughly 2,500,000 clones, 90% to 95% of them appearing once. CD4+ cells yielded CD45RA+ naive and CD45RA-negative memory subsets. Germline V gene data show CDR1 as MNHNS and CDR2 as SASEGT. The CDR3 has 16 residues. Trimming left V 3 bases short and J 4 bases short, with 15 bases between.

Sequencing used naive CD4+ T cells from PBMCs. Noted subset: CD45RA+ positively selected. The receptor's source is a man aged 18 to 29 in good health. Some clones in this sample may be carry-over from other donors' samples. V gene TRBV6-1 combines with J gene TRBJ1-4; possibly TRBD1 for D (5 bases). CDR3 sequence reads: CASSDRRRQSNEKLFF. CDR3 nucleotide sequence: TGTGCCAGCAGTGATCGGAGAAGACAGAGTAATGAAAAACTGTTTTTT.